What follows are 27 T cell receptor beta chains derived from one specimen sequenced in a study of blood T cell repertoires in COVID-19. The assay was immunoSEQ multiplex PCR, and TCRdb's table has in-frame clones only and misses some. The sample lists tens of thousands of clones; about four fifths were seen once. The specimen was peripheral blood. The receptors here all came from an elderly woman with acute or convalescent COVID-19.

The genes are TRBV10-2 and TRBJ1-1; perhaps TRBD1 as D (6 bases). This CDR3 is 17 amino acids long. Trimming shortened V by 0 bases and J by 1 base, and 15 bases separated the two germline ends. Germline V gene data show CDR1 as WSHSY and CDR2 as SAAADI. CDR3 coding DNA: TGCGCCAGCAGTGAGTCCGGAGCGGGGGCATGGAACACTGAAGCTTTCTTT. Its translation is CASSESGAGAWNTEAFF.

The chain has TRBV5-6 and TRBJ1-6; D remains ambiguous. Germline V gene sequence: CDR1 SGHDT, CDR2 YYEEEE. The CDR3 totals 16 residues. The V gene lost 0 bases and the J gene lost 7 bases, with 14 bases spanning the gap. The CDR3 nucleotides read TGTGCCAGCAGCTTGGCAGTCCCTTCGGGAAATTCACCCCTCCACTTT. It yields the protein CASSLAVPSGNSPLHF.

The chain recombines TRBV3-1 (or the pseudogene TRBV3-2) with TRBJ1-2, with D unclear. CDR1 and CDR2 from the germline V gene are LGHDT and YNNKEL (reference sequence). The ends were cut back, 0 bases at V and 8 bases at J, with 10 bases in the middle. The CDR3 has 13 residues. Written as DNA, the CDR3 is TGTGCCAGCAGCCAAGATCAGGCGTGGGGCTACACCTTC. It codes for CASSQDQAWGYTF.

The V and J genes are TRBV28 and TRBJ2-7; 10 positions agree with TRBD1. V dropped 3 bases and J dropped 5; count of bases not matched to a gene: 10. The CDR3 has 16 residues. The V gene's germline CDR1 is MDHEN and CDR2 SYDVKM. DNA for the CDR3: TGTGCCAGCAGTTTCCGCGACAGGGGGCAAACCCACGAGCAGTACTTC. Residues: CASSFRDRGQTHEQYF.

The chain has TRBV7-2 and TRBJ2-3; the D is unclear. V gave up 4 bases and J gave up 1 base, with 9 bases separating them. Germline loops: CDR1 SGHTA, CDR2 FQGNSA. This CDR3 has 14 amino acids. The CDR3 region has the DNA TGTGCCAGCAGCTCCCTAGGAGGCACAGATACGCAGTATTTT. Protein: CASSSLGGTDTQYF.

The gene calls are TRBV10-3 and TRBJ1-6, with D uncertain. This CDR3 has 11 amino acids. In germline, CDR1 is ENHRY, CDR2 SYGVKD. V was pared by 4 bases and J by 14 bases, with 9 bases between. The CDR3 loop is CAISGGMALHF. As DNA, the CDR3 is TGTGCCATCAGTGGAGGGATGGCCCTCCACTTT.

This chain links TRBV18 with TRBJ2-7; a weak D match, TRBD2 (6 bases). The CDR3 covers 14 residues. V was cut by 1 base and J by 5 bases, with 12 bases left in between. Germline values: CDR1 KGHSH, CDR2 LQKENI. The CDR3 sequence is CASSPRSGTDEQYF. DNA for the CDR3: TGTGCCAGCTCACCACGGTCAGGGACTGACGAGCAGTACTTC. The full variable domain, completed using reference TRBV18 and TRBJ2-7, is NAGVMQNPRHLVRRRGQEARLRCSPMKGHSHVYWYRQLPEEGLKFMVYLQKENIIDESGMPKERFSAEFPKEGPSILRIQQVVRGDSAAYFCASSPRSGTDEQYFGPGTRLTVT.

The CDR3 DNA is TGTGCCAGCAGTTTATCGTCCCTCACCGGGGAGCTGTTTTTT. This codes for CASSLSSLTGELFF. The J gene is TRBJ2-2, the V gene TRBV27; D ambiguous. The germline CDR1 and CDR2 sequences are MNHEY and SMNVEV (reference sequence). This CDR3 is built from 14 residues. V lost 0 bases, J lost 4 bases, and 6 bases lay in between.

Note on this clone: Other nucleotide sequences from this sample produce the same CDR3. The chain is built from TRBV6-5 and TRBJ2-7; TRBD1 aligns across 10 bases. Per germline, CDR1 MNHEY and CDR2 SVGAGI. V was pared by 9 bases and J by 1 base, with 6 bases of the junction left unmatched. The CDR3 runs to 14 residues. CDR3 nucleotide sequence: TGTGCCAGTAAACCGGGACAGGGGTCCTACGAGCAGTACTTC. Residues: CASKPGQGSYEQYF.

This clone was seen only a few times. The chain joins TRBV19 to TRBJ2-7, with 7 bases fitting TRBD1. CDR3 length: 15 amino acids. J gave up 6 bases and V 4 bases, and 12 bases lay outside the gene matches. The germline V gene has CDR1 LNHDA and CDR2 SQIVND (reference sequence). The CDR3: CASSTSNTDRSEQYF. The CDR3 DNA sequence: TGTGCCAGTAGTACCTCCAACACGGACAGGAGCGAGCAGTACTTC. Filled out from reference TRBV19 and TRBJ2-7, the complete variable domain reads DGGITQSPKYLFRKEGQNVTLSCEQNLNHDAMYWYRQDPGQGLRLIYYSQIVNDFQKGDIAEGYSVSREKKESFPLTVTSAQKNPTAFYLCASSTSNTDRSEQYFGPGTRLTVT.

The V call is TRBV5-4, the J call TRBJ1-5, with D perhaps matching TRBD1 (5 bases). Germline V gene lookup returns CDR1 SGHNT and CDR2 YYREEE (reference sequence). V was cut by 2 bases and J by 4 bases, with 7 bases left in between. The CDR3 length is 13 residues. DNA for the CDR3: TGTGCCAGCAGCTTCGGGGGGAATCAGCCCCAGCATTTT. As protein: CASSFGGNQPQHF.

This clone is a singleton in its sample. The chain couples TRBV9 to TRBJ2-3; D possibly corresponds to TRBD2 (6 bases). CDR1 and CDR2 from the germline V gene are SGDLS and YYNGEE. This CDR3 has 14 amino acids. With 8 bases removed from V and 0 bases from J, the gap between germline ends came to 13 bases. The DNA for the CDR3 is TGTGCCAGGGAAGCGGGCCGGAGCACAGATACGCAGTATTTT. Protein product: CAREAGRSTDTQYF. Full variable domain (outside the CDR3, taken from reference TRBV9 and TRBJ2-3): DSGVTQTPKHLITATGQRVTLRCSPRSGDLSVYWYQQSLDQGLQFLIQYYNGEERAKGNILERFSAQQFPDLHSELNLSSLELGDSALYFCAREAGRSTDTQYFGPGTRLTVL.

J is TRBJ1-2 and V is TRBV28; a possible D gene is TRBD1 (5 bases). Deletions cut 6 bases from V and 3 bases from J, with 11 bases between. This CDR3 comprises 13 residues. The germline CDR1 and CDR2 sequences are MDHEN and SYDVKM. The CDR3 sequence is CASSSRVDYGYTF. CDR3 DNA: TGTGCCAGCAGCAGCAGGGTGGACTATGGCTACACCTTC.

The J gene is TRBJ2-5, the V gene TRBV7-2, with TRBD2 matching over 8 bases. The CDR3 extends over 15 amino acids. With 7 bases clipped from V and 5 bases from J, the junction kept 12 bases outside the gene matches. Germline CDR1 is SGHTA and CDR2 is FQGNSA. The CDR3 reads CASNTPSGGQETQYF. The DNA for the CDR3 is TGTGCCAGCAACACCCCTTCGGGGGGGCAGGAGACCCAGTACTTC. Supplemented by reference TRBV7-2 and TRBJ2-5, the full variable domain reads GAGVSQSPSNKVTEKGKDVELRCDPISGHTALYWYRQSLGQGLEFLIYFQGNSAPDKSGLPSDRFSAERTGGSVSTLTIQRTQQEDSAVYLCASNTPSGGQETQYFGPGTRLLVL.

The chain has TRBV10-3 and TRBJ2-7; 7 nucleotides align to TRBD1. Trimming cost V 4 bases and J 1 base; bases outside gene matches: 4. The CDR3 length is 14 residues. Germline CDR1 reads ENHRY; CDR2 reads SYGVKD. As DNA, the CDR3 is TGTGCCATCAGTGGGGGGACAGTATCCTACGAGCAGTACTTC. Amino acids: CAISGGTVSYEQYF.

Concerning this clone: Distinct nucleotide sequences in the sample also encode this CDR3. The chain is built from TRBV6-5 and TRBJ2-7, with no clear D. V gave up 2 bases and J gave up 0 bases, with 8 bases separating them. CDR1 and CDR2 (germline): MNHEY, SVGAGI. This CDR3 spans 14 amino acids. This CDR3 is CASSYGQSSYEQYF. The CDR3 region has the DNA TGTGCCAGCAGTTACGGGCAGAGCTCCTACGAGCAGTACTTC.

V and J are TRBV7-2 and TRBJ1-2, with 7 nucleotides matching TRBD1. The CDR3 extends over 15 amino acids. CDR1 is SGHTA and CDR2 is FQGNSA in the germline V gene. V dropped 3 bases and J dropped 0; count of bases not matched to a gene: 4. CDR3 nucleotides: TGTGCCAGCAGCTTGACAGGGCGCTCTAACTATGGCTACACCTTC. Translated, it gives CASSLTGRSNYGYTF.

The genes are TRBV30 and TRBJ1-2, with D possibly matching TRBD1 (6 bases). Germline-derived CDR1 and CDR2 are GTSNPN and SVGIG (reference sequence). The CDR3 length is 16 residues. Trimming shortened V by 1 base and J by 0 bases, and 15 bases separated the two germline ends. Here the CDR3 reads CAWSAGTRITNYGYTF. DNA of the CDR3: TGTGCCTGGAGTGCCGGGACACGGATTACTAACTATGGCTACACCTTC.

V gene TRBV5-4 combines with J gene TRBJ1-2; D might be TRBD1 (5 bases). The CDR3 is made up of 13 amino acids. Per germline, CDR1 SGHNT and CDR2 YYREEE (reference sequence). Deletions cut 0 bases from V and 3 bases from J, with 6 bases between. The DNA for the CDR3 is TGTGCCAGCAGCTTGGAGACAGACTATGGCTACACCTTC. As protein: CASSLETDYGYTF.

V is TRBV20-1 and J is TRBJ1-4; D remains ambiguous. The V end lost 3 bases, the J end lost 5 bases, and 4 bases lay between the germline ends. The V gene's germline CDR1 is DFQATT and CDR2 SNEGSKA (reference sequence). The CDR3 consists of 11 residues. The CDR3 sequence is CSARRNEKLFF. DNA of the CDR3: TGCAGTGCTAGGCGGAATGAAAAACTGTTTTTT.

The CDR3 spells CASSQGGGASTDTQYF. CDR3 sequence (DNA): TGTGCCAGCAGCCAAGGTGGCGGGGCTAGCACAGATACGCAGTATTTT. This chain uses TRBV3-1 (or the pseudogene TRBV3-2) with TRBJ2-3; TRBD2 might be the D (6 bases). Germline V gene sequence: CDR1 LGHDT, CDR2 YNNKEL (reference sequence). The CDR3 is 16 residues long. Trimming removed 1 base at V and 0 bases at J, with 11 bases between.

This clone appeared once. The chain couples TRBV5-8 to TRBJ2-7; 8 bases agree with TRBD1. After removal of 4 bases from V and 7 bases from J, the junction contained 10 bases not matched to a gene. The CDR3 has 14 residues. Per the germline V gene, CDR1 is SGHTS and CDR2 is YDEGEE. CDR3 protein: CASSQRTGSREQYF. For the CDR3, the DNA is TGTGCCAGCAGCCAAAGGACAGGGTCGCGTGAGCAGTACTTC.

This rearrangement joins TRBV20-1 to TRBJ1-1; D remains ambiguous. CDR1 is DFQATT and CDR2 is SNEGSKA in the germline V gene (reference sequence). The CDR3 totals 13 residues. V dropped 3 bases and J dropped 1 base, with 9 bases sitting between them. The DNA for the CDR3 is TGCAGTGCTAGTGGTAGTGGGAACACTGAAGCTTTCTTT. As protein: CSASGSGNTEAFF.

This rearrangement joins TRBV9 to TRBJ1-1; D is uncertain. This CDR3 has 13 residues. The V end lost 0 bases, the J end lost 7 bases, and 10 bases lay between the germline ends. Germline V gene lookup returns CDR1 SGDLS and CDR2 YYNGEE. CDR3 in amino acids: CASSVDGRYEAFF. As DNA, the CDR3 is TGTGCCAGCAGCGTAGATGGCAGATATGAAGCTTTCTTT.

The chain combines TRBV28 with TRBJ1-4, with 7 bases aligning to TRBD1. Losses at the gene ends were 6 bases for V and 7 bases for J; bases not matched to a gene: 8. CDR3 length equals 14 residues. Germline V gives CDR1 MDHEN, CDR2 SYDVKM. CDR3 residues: CASSSAGGREKLFF. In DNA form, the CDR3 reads TGTGCCAGCAGCTCCGCAGGGGGGCGTGAAAAACTGTTTTTT.

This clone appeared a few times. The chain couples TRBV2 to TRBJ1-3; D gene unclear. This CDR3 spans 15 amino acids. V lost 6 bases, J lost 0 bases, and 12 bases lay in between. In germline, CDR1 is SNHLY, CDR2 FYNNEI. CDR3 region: CASSPTVNSGNTIYF. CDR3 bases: TGTGCCAGCAGCCCTACAGTCAACTCTGGAAACACCATATATTTT.

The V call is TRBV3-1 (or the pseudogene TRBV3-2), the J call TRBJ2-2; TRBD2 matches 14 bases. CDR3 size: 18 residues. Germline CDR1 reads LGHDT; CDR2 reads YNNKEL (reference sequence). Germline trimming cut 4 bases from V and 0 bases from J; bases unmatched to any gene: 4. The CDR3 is CASSLGLAGGTNTGELFF. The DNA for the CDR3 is TGTGCCAGCAGCCTCGGACTAGCGGGGGGTACGAACACCGGGGAGCTGTTTTTT.